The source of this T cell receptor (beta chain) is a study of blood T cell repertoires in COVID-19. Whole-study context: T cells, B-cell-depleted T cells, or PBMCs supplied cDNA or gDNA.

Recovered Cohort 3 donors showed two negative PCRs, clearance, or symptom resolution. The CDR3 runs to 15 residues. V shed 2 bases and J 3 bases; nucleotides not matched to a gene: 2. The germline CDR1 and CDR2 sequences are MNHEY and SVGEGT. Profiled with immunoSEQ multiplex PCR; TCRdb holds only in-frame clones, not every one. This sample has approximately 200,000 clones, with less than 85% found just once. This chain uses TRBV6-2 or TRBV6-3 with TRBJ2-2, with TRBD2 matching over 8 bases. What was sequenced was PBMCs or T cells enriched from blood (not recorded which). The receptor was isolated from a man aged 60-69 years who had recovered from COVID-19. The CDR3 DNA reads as TGTGCCAGCAGTTACCAGCGGGGGTACACCGGGGAGCTGTTTTTT. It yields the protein CASSYQRGYTGELFF.